This entry concerns a single TCR beta chain. The antigen remains undetermined. This sample stems from a study of shared clonotypes between healthy human individuals. The assay was run at deep level. The data were produced by immunoSEQ multiplex PCR, yet TCRdb's version contains in-frame clones alone and is incomplete. The repertoire holds over a million clones, with over 95% as singletons. V was pared by 3 bases and J by 8 bases, with 14 bases between. Germline values: CDR1 KGHSH, CDR2 LQKENI. The CDR3 is made up of 14 amino acids. General observations from the study: Generation probabilities were higher for clonotypes shared across all four sorted-subset donors than for unshared ones. Clonotypes that were shared across a few donors made up about 5.1% of naive CD4 clonotypes. Sampling involved blood alone; tissue repertoires likely differ.

The source material was naive CD4+ T cells sorted from blood. Subset given: CD45RA+ positively selected. The rearrangement joins TRBV18 to TRBJ2-1; D perhaps matches TRBD1 (5 bases). This clonotype was obtained from a man aged 25 to 40 in good health. The CDR3 sequence: CASSPVAGSDEQFF. The CDR3 DNA reads TGTGCCAGCTCACCTGTTGCAGGGTCGGATGAGCAGTTCTTC.